What follows describes a single TCR beta chain. This clone was detected many times. At one of its ends the junction is not consistent with the germline gene, which may arise from a read error. Different DNA sequences within this sample yield the same CDR3. From the cysteine up to the phenylalanine, the CDR3 has a length of 14 residues. Of the read, only the CDR3 DNA is kept; its 42 bases are in frame from base 1. The germline V gene yields MGHRA for CDR1 and YSYEKL for CDR2. Total RNA from at least 10,000 sorted tetramer+ CD8 T cells was reverse transcribed into cDNA for TCR profiling. PCR with primers that anneal to V and J regions amplified CDR3 regions and added unique molecular identifiers to track templates. TCRalpha and TCRbeta chains were profiled using the immunoSEQ platform, including its sequencing and error-correction standards. The authors' analysis ran thus. Clonal copy numbers were corrected for sequencing and PCR errors, and CDR3s were defined per IMGT conventions. Analysis was limited to productive rearrangements and used immunoSEQ Analyzer versions 2.0 and 3.0, and gene-pairing frequencies were further processed in Microsoft Excel. V-J pairings were visualized as Circos plots, and CDR3 motifs were found with MEME plus a custom motifSearch program. The probability of generation of TCR sequences was calculated using the OLGA algorithm. A clonotype seen at both visits was called persistent, a clonotype seen only at the acute visit was called nonpersistent, and a clonotype seen only at convalescence was called de novo. Any amino acid clonotype used by more than one donor was defined as a public TCR. The table was pulled from immuneACCESS by TCRdb, which kept in-frame rearrangements only. Such tables lose some clones; where checked, under half of the loss comes from unresolved V genes, and the rest has no known cause. The V and J calls and the clone size are those of that table, but D and trimming were determined from the DNA. This sample is represented by 6,500 to 7,500 clones; about 25% of them were singletons. Of the sample, around 26% falls within the top ten clones.

This sample is drawn from a study of blood T cell repertoires in acute mononucleosis (dated by TCRdb to 2018 to 2021). Background for the entire study: To capture the primary response, acute-phase samples were obtained within 2 weeks of when symptoms began. During acute infection, mean YVL-BR-specific and GLC-BM-specific cells made up about 2.3% and 0.99% of blood CD8 T cells. Mean blood EBV load was about 4 log10 genome copies per million B cells during acute infection and under 3 at convalescence.

Explained via the paper, the time point label denotes: acute infectious mononucleosis, at clinical presentation within 2 weeks of symptom onset (visit 1). Over primary infection, the study followed CD8 T cell responses to two immunodominant EBV epitopes: BRLF1 109 (YVL-BR) and BMLF1 280 (GLC-BM). Primary EBV infection was taken to be indicated by a positive serum heterophile antibody test and EBV viral capsid antigen-specific IgM. Total CD8 T cells were first enriched from PBMCs by magnetic positive selection (MACS). Live CD3+ CD8+ tetramer+ cells were sorted on a FACSAria III to over 85% purity. Cells were sorted with a PE-conjugated tetramer loaded with the BRLF1 109-117 peptide. After tetramer sorting, TCR repertoires of EBV epitope-specific CD8 T cells were deep-sequenced directly ex vivo at acute infection and at convalescence. The donors were a few individuals between 18 and 29 years old who had clinical acute infectious mononucleosis along with laboratory evidence of primary EBV infection. Heparinized peripheral blood was collected once when donors presented clinically with mononucleosis symptoms and a second time roughly 6 months afterward. PBMCs were isolated by Ficoll-Paque density gradient centrifugation.

What the research found in general, with its limitations: Because only a fraction of each donor's blood was analyzed, sampling error might partly explain the low overlap between acute and convalescent clonotypes. For BRLF1 (YVL-BR), TCRalpha CDR3 motifs played a dominant role and TCRbeta a minimal role in TCR repertoire selection. Although only about 9.3% of unique acute clonotypes carried over into convalescence, these persisting clonotypes made up most of the response, and the remainder were seemingly replaced by new, diverse de novo clonotypes. With only a few donors in the cohort, group averages were based on very few individuals.

The input for sequencing was EBV YVL epitope tetramer+ CD8+ T cells sorted from PBMCs, taken during acute infectious mononucleosis. Read against the paper, the sample's cell subset or site label means: CD8 T cells binding a tetramer with EBV BRLF1 109-117 peptide (YVL-BR). This TCR came from a woman under 30 with infectious mononucleosis caused by EBV. In this chain, TRBV4-1 is recombined with TRBJ2-7, with 9 junctional bases fitting TRBD2. The CDR3 reads as follows: CASSHERGAYEQYF. The DNA sequence reads TGTGCCAGCAGCCATGAGCGGGGGGCCTACGAGCAGTACTTC.